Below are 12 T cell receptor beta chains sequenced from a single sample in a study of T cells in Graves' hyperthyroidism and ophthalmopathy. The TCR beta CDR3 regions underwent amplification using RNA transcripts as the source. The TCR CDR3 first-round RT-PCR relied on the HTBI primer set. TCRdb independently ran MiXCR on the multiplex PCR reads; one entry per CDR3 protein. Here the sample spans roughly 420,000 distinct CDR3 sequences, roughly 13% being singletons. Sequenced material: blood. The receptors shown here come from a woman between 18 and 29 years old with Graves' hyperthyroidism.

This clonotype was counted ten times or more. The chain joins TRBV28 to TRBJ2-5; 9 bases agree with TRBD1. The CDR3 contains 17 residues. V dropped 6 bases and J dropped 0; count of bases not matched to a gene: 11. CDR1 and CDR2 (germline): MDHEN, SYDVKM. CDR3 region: CASRSGTGPLYQETQYF. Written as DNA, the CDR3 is TGTGCCAGCAGATCCGGGACAGGGCCATTGTACCAAGAGACCCAGTACTTC.

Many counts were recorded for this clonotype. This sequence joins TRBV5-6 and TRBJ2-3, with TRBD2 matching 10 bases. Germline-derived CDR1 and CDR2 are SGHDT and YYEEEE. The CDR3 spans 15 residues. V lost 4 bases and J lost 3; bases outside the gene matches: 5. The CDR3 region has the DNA TGTGCCAGCAGCCGTGGACTAGCGGAAACAGATACGCAGTATTTT. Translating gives CASSRGLAETDTQYF.

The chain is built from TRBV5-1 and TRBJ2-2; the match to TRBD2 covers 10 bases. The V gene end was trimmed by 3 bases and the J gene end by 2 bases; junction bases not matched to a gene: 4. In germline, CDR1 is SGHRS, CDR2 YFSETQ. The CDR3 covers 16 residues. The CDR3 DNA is TGCGCCAGCAGCTCCGGACTAGCGGCCAACACCGGGGAGCTGTTTTTT. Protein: CASSSGLAANTGELFF.

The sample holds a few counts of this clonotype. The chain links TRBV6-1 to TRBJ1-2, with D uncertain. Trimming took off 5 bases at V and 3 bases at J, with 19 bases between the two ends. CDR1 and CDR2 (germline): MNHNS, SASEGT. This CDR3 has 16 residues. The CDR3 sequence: CASSLRDSVEYYGYTF. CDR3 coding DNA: TGTGCCAGCAGTCTCCGTGATAGTGTTGAGTACTATGGCTACACCTTC.

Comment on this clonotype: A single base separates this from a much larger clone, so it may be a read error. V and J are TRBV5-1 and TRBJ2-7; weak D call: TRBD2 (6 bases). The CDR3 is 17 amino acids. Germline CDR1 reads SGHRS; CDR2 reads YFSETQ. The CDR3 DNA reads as TGCGCCAGCAGCTTCCAAGACCTCAGCGGGCGCTCCTCCGAGCAGTACTTC. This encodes CASSFQDLSGRSSEQYF.

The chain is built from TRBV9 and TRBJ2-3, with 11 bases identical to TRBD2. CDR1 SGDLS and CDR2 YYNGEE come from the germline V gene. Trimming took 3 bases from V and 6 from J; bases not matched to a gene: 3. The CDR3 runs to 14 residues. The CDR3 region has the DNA TGTGCCAGCAGCGCGATAGCGGGGGGGGATACGCAGTATTTT. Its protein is CASSAIAGGDTQYF.

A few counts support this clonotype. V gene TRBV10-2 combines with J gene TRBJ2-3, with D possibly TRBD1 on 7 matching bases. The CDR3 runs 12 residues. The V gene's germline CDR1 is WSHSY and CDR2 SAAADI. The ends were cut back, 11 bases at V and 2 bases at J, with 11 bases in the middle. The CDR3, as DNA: TGCGCCGGCGGGACAGACACAGATACGCAGTATTTT. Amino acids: CAGGTDTDTQYF.

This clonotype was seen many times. CDR3 bases: TGTGCCAGCAGCGCGGGACTAGCGGGGTTTCTCTACGAGCAGTACTTC. Translating gives CASSAGLAGFLYEQYF. The chain carries TRBV11-2 and TRBJ2-7; 13 nucleotides match TRBD2. CDR3 size: 16 residues. The germline CDR1 and CDR2 sequences are SGHAT and FQNNGV. The V and J ends lost 5 bases and 3 bases, in that order; junction bases with no gene match: 7. The full variable domain, with the rest looked up from reference TRBV11-2 and TRBJ2-7, is EAGVAQSPRYKIIEKRQSVAFWCNPISGHATLYWYQQILGQGPKLLIQFQNNGVVDDSQLPKDRFSAERLKGVDSTLKIQPAKLEDSAVYLCASSAGLAGFLYEQYFGPGTRLTVT.

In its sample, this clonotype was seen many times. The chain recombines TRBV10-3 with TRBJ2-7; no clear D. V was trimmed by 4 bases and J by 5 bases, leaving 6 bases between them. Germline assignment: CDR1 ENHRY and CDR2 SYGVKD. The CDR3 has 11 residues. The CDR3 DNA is TGTGCCATCAGTGGGGATAACGAGCAGTACTTC. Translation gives CAISGDNEQYF.

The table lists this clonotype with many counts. The CDR3 bases are TGTGCCAGCAGCGGAACAGGGACGAGTAATGAAAAACTGTTTTTT. It encodes CASSGTGTSNEKLFF. This chain connects TRBV2 to TRBJ1-4; the D gene is possibly TRBD1 (6 bases). The CDR3 totals 15 residues. V lost 6 bases to trimming and J lost 4 bases, with 15 bases between them. CDR1 and CDR2 from the germline V gene are SNHLY and FYNNEI.

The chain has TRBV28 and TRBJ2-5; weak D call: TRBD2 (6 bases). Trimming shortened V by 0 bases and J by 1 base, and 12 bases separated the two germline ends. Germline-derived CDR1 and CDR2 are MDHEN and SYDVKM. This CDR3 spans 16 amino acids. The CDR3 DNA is TGTGCCAGCAGTTTATGGGTTAGCGGCCCCCAAGAGACCCAGTACTTC. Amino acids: CASSLWVSGPQETQYF. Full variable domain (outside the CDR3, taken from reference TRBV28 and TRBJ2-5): DVKVTQSSRYLVKRTGEKVFLECVQDMDHENMFWYRQDPGLGLRLIYFSYDVKMKEKGDIPEGYSVSREKKERFSLILESASTNQTSMYLCASSLWVSGPQETQYFGPGTRLLVL.

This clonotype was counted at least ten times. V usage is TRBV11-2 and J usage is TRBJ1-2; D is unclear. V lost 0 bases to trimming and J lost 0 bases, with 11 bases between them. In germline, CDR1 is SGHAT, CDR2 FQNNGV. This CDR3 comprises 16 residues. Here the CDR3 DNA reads TGTGCCAGCAGCTTAGATTTAGCTACTCCTAACTATGGCTACACCTTC. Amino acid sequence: CASSLDLATPNYGYTF.